The rows below give T cell receptor beta chains drawn from one sample of a study of metastatic and nonmetastatic thyroid tumors. TCRdb re-clonotyped the PCR reads via MiXCR. This sample carries fewer than 40,000 clones, less than 20% of them seen once, and the ten largest clones take 3% to 3.5%. Sequencing used blood. These receptors all come from a female donor with papillary thyroid cancer or a benign thyroid nodule (not recorded which). Some clones in this sample may be carry-over from other donors' samples. The CDR3 runs from the conserved cysteine through the conserved F or W. The order of the fields is J gene, V gene, D gene, clone size, CDR3 DNA, CDR3 protein. The D gene is left open where the match is weak. Clone size is given for some rows only: seen once, a few or many times, or a class if the clone is expanded.

J gene: TRBJ2-5
V gene: TRBV6-1
D gene: -
clone size: many
CDR3 DNA: TGTGCCAGCAGTGAAGACCCGGAGAGAGAGACCCAGTACTTC
CDR3 protein: CASSEDPERETQYF

J gene: TRBJ2-3
V gene: TRBV9
D gene: TRBD1
clone size: many
CDR3 DNA: TGTGCCAGCAGCGTAGTCCAGGGCGGACCCGGGACAGTGGGCGATACGCAGTATTTT
CDR3 protein: CASSVVQGGPGTVGDTQYF

J gene: TRBJ1-4
V gene: TRBV2
D gene: TRBD1
clone size: -
CDR3 DNA: TGTGCCAACAGGGGCTACAGGGGTATTACTGAAAAACTGTTTTTT
CDR3 protein: CANRGYRGITEKLFF

J gene: TRBJ2-3
V gene: TRBV6-1
D gene: TRBD1
clone size: many
CDR3 DNA: TGTGCCAGCAGCCAACCAGGGGGCGGCACAGATACGCAGTATTTT
CDR3 protein: CASSQPGGGTDTQYF

J gene: TRBJ2-1
V gene: TRBV6-1
D gene: TRBD1
clone size: many
CDR3 DNA: TGTGCCAGCAGTTTCCGGGACAGGGGTGACAATGAGCAGTTCTTC
CDR3 protein: CASSFRDRGDNEQFF

J gene: TRBJ1-1
V gene: TRBV6-5
D gene: -
clone size: few
CDR3 DNA: TGTGCCAGCAGTTACATAACCCGGCGGGGCCGTGCGGTCTACACTGAAGCTTTCTTT
CDR3 protein: CASSYITRRGRAVYTEAFF

J gene: TRBJ2-1
V gene: TRBV2
D gene: -
clone size: many
CDR3 DNA: TGTGCCAGCACCCGGAGGGGAGAATACAATGAGCAGTTCTTC
CDR3 protein: CASTRRGEYNEQFF

J gene: TRBJ1-6
V gene: TRBV30
D gene: TRBD1
clone size: -
CDR3 DNA: TGTGCCTGGAGGCCGGGGGACAGGGGCTTTTCACCCCTCCACTTT
CDR3 protein: CAWRPGDRGFSPLHF

J gene: TRBJ2-3
V gene: TRBV6-5
D gene: -
clone size: -
CDR3 DNA: TGTGCCAGCAGTTTTCGAGGGGGGGGTACTAGCACAGATACGCAGTATTTT
CDR3 protein: CASSFRGGGTSTDTQYF

J gene: TRBJ2-2
V gene: TRBV7-9
D gene: -
clone size: many
CDR3 DNA: TGTGCCAGCAGCTCGGGTCACACCGGGGAGCTGTTTTTT
CDR3 protein: CASSSGHTGELFF

J gene: TRBJ2-4
V gene: TRBV28
D gene: -
clone size: many
CDR3 DNA: TGTGCCAGCAGTCCCCAAGGGGGGGCCAAAAACATTCAGTACTTC
CDR3 protein: CASSPQGGAKNIQYF

J gene: TRBJ2-3
V gene: TRBV20-1
D gene: TRBD2
clone size: many
CDR3 DNA: TGCAGTGCTCCCCCCGCTCGGACTAGCGCCGATACGCAGTATTTT
CDR3 protein: CSAPPARTSADTQYF

J gene: TRBJ1-2
V gene: TRBV20-1
D gene: -
clone size: many
CDR3 DNA: TGCAGCGCAAGAGGGGGGGGACGGGGCTACACCTTC
CDR3 protein: CSARGGGRGYTF

J gene: TRBJ1-2
V gene: TRBV3-1
D gene: -
clone size: many
CDR3 DNA: TGTGCCAGCAGCCAAGTTCCCATGACAGATGGCTACACCTTC
CDR3 protein: CASSQVPMTDGYTF

J gene: TRBJ2-1
V gene: TRBV12-3/TRBV12-4
D gene: TRBD2
clone size: many
CDR3 DNA: TGTGCCAGCAGTTTAGAGGCGACTAGCGGGAGAGGGGAGCAGTTCTTC
CDR3 protein: CASSLEATSGRGEQFF

J gene: TRBJ2-1
V gene: TRBV20-1
D gene: -
clone size: -
CDR3 DNA: TGCAGTGCTAGGGGGGGCGATGGGTCCTACAATGAGCAGTTCTTC
CDR3 protein: CSARGGDGSYNEQFF

J gene: TRBJ2-1
V gene: TRBV20-1
D gene: TRBD1
clone size: -
CDR3 DNA: TGCAGTGCTATAGATTGCAGGGGGCTCATGAATGAGCAGTTCTTC
CDR3 protein: CSAIDCRGLMNEQFF

J gene: TRBJ2-3
V gene: TRBV29-1
D gene: TRBD2
clone size: many
CDR3 DNA: TGCAGCGTTGCTCAACGTGGGGCTAGCGGGACCACAGATACGCAGTATTTT
CDR3 protein: CSVAQRGASGTTDTQYF

J gene: TRBJ2-7
V gene: TRBV5-5
D gene: -
clone size: many
CDR3 DNA: TGTGCCAGCAGCTGGACGCCAAGCTCCTACGAGCAGTACTTC
CDR3 protein: CASSWTPSSYEQYF

J gene: TRBJ2-1
V gene: TRBV5-1
D gene: -
clone size: medium-sized
CDR3 DNA: TGCGCCAGCAGTATTCTGGAGCCCTCCTACAATGAGCAGTTCTTC
CDR3 protein: CASSILEPSYNEQFF

J gene: TRBJ2-5
V gene: TRBV20-1
D gene: -
clone size: -
CDR3 DNA: TGCAGTGCTAGAGACCAGGGATTTGCGACCCAGTACTTC
CDR3 protein: CSARDQGFATQYF

J gene: TRBJ2-5
V gene: TRBV12-3/TRBV12-4
D gene: -
clone size: many
CDR3 DNA: TGTGCCAGCAGTTTAGGGCTAGCGTGTAGTCTAGAGACCCAGTACTTC
CDR3 protein: CASSLGLACSLETQYF

J gene: TRBJ2-7
V gene: TRBV11-2
D gene: -
clone size: -
CDR3 DNA: TGTGCCAGCAGCTTATCTGCGGGCCTAAGCTCTGGGGCCAACGAGCAGTACTTC
CDR3 protein: CASSLSAGLSSGANEQYF

J gene: TRBJ2-1
V gene: TRBV11-1
D gene: TRBD2
clone size: many
CDR3 DNA: TGTGCCAGCAGCCACGGACTAGCCGGAGAAAGGCGCAATGAGCAGTTCTTC
CDR3 protein: CASSHGLAGERRNEQFF